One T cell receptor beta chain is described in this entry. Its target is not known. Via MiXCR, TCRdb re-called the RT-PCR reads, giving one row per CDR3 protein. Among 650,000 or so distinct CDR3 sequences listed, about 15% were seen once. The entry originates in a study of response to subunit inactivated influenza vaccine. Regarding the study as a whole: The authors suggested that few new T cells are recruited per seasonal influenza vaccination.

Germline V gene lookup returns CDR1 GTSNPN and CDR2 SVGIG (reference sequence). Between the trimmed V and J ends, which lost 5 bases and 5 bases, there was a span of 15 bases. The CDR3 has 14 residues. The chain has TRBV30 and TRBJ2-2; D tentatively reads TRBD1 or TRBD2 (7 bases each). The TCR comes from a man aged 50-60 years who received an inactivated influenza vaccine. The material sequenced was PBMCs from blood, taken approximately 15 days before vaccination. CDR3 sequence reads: CAWGGGTATGELFF. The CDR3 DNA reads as TGTGCCTGGGGGGGAGGGACAGCAACCGGGGAGCTGTTTTTT.